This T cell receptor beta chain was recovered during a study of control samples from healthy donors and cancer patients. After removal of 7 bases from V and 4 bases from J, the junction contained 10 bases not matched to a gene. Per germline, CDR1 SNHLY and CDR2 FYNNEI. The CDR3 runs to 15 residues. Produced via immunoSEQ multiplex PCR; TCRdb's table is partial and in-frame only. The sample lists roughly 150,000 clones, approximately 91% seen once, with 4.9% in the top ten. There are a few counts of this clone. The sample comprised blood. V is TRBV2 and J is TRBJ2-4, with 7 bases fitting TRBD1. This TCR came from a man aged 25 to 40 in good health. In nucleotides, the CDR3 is TGTGCCAGCACCCCAACGGGACAGCATAAAAACATTCAGTACTTC. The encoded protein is CASTPTGQHKNIQYF.